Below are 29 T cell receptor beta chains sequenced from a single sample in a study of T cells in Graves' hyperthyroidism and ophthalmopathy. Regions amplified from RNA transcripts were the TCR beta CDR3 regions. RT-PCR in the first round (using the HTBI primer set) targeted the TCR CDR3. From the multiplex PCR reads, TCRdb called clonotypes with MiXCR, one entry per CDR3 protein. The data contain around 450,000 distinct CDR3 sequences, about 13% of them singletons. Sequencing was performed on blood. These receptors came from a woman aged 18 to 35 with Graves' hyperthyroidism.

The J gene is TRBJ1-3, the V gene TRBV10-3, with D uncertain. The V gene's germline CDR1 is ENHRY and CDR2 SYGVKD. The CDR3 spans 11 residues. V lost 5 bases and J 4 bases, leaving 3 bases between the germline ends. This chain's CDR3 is CAISPGNTIYF. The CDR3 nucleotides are TGTGCCATCAGTCCAGGAAACACCATATATTTT.

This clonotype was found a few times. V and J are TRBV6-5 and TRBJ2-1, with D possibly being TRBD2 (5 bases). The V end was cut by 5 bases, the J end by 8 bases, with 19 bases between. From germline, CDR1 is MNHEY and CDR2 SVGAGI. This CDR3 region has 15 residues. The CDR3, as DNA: TGTGCCAGCAGTACTCGGACTTATCGGGTTGATGAGCAGTTCTTC. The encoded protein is CASSTRTYRVDEQFF.

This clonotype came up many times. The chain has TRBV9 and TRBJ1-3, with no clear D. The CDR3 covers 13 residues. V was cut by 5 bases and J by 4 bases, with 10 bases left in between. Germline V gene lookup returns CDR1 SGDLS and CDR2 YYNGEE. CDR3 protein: CASRNDTGNTIYF. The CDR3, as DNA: TGTGCCAGCAGGAATGATACCGGAAACACCATATATTTT.

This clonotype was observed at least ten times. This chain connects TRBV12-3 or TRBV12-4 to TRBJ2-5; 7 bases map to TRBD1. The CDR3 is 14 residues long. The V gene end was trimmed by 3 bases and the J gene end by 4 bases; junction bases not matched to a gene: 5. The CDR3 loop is CASSFKGAGETQYF. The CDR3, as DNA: TGTGCCAGCAGTTTTAAGGGGGCTGGAGAGACCCAGTACTTC.

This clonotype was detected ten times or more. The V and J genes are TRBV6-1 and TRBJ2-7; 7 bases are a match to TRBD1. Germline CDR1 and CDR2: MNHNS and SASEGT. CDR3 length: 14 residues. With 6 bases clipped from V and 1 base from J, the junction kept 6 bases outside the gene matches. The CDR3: CASSTYRGSYEQYF. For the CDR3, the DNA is TGTGCCAGCAGCACCTACAGGGGATCCTACGAGCAGTACTTC.

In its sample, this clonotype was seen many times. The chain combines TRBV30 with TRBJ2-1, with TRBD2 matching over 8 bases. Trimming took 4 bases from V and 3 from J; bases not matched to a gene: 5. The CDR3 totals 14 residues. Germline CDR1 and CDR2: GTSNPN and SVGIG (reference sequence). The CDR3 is CAWNTGLVYNEQFF. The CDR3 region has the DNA TGTGCCTGGAACACGGGACTAGTCTACAATGAGCAGTTCTTC.

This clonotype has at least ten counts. DNA of the CDR3: TGTGCCAGCACCTCGCCGACCCCGGGACTAGACACAGATACGCAGTATTTT. Its protein is CASTSPTPGLDTDTQYF. The chain joins TRBV28 to TRBJ2-3; 8 bases agree with TRBD2. Trimming took 7 bases from V and 2 from J; bases not matched to a gene: 14. The CDR3 sequence is 17 residues long. Germline loops: CDR1 MDHEN, CDR2 SYDVKM.

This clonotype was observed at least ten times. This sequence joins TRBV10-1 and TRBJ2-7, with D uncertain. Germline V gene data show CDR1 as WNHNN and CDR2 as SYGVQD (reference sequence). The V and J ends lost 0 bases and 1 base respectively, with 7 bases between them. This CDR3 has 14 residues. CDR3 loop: CASSESLASYEQYF. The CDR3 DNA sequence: TGCGCCAGCAGTGAGTCGCTGGCATCCTACGAGCAGTACTTC.

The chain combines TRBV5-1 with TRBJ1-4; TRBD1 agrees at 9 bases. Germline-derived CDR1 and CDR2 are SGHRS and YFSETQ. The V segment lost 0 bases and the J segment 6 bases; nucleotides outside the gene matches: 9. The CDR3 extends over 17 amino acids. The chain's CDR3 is CASSLAGPGQGDEKLFF. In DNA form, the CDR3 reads TGCGCCAGCAGCTTGGCTGGGCCGGGACAGGGAGATGAAAAACTGTTTTTT.

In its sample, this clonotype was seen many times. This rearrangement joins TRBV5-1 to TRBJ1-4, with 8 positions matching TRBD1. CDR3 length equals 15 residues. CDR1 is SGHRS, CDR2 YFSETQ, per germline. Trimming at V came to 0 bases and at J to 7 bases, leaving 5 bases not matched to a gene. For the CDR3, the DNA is TGCGCCAGCAGCTTGGATGTGACAGGGGTTGAAAAACTGTTTTTT. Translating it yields CASSLDVTGVEKLFF. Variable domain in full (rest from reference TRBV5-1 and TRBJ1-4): KAGVTQTPRYLIKTRGQQVTLSCSPISGHRSVSWYQQTPGQGLQFLFEYFSETQRNKGNFPGRFSGRQFSNSRSEMNVSTLELGDSALYLCASSLDVTGVEKLFFGSGTQLSVL.

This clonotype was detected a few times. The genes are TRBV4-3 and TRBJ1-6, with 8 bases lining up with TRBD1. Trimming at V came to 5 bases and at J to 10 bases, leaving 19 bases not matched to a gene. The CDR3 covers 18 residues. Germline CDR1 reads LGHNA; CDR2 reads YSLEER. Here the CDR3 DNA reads TGCGCCAGCAGCGAAAGATCGGTAGGACAGGGTGGAGGGTCACCCCTCCACTTT. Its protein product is CASSERSVGQGGGSPLHF.

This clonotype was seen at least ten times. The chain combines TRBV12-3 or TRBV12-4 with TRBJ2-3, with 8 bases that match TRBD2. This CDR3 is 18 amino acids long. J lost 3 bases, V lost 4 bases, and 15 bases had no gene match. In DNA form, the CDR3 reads TGTGCCAGCAGTTCGACAGTGTTACCCCGGGAGGGTACAGATACGCAGTATTTT. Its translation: CASSSTVLPREGTDTQYF.

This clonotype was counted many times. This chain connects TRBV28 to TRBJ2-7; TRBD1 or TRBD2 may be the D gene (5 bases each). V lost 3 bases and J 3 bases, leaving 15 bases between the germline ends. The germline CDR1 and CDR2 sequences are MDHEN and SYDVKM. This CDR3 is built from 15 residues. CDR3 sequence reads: CASSFFGGVGYEQYF. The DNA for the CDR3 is TGTGCCAGCAGTTTTTTTGGGGGAGTTGGCTACGAGCAGTACTTC.

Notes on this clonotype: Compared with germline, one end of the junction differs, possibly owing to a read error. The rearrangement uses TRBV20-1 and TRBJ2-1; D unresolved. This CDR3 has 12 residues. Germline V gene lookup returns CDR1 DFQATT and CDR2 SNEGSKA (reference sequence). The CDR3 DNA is TGCAGTGCTAGCCCCTCTTACAATGGGCAGTTCTTC. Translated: CSASPSYNGQFF.

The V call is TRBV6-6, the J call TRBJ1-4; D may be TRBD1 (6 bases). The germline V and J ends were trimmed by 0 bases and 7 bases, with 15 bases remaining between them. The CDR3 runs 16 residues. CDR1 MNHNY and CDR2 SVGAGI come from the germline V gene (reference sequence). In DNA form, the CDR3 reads TGTGCCAGCAGTTACTCGAGGGGGACGGGGGCTGAAAAACTGTTTTTT. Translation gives CASSYSRGTGAEKLFF.

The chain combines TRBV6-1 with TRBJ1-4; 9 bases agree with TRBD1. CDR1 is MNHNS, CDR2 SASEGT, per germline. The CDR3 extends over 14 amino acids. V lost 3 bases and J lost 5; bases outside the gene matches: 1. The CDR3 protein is CASSDGTGNEKLFF. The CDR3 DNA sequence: TGTGCCAGCAGTGACGGGACAGGGAATGAAAAACTGTTTTTT.

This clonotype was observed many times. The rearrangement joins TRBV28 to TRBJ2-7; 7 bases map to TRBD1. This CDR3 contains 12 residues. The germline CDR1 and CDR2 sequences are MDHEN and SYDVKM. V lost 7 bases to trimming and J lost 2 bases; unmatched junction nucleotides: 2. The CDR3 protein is CASTDRTYEQYF. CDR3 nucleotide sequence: TGTGCCAGCACGGACAGGACCTACGAGCAGTACTTC.

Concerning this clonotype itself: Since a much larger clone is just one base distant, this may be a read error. CDR3 sequence reads: CASSHILAEVGETQYF. Written as DNA, the CDR3 is TGCGCCAGCAGCCATATTCTAGCGGAGGTGGGAGAGACCCAGTACTTC. This rearrangement joins TRBV4-1 to TRBJ2-5; the match to TRBD2 covers 7 bases. CDR1 and CDR2 from the germline V gene are MGHRA and YSYEKL. The CDR3 is 16 amino acids. V shed 3 bases, J shed 4 bases, and the junction held 11 bases outside the gene matches.

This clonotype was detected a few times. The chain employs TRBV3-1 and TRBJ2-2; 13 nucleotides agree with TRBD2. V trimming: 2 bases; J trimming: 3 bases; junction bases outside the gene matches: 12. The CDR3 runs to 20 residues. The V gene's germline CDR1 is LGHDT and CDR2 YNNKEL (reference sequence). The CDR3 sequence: CASSQTTGTSGIGYTGELFF. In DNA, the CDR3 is TGTGCCAGCAGCCAAACAACCGGGACTAGCGGGATAGGATACACCGGGGAGCTGTTTTTT. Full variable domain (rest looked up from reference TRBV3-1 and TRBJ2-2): DTAVSQTPKYLVTQMGNDKSIKCEQNLGHDTMYWYKQDSKKFLKIMFSYNNKELIINETVPNRFSPKSPDKAHLNLHINSLELGDSAVYFCASSQTTGTSGIGYTGELFFGEGSRLTVL.

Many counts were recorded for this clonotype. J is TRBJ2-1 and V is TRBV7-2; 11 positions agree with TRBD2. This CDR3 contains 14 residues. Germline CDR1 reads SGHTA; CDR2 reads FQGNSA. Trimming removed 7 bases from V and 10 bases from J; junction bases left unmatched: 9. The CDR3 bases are TGTGCCAGCATGGTACTAGCGGGAGCTTGGGAGCAGTTCTTC. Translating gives CASMVLAGAWEQFF.

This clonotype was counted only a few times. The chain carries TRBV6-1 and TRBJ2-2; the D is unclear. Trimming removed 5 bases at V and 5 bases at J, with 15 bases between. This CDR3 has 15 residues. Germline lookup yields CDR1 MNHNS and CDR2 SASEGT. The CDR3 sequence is CASSLAIGTTGELFF. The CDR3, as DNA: TGTGCCAGCAGTTTGGCAATTGGAACAACCGGGGAGCTGTTTTTT.

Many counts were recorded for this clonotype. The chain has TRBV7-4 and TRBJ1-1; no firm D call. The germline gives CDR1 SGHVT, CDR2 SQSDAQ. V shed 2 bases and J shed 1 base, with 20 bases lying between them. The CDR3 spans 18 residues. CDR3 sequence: CASSLLRPPATANTEAFF. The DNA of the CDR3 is TGTGCCAGCAGCTTATTGCGCCCTCCCGCGACCGCGAACACTGAAGCTTTCTTT.

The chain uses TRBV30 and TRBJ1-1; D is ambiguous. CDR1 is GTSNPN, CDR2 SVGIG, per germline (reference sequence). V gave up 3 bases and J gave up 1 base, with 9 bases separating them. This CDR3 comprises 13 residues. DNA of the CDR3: TGTGCCTGGAGGCCCATATCGAACACTGAAGCTTTCTTT. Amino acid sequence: CAWRPISNTEAFF.

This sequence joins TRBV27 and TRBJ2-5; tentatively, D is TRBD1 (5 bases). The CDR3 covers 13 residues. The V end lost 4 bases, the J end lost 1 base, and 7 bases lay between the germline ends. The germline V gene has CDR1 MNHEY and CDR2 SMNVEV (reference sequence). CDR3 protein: CASSYTGQETQYF. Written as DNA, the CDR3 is TGTGCCAGCAGTTATACAGGCCAAGAGACCCAGTACTTC.

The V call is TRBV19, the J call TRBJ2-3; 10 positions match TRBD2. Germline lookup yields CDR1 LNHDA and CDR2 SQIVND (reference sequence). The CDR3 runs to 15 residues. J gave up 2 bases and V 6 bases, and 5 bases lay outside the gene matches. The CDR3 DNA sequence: TGTGCCAGTAGACTCGGGACTAGCGACACAGATACGCAGTATTTT. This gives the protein CASRLGTSDTDTQYF.

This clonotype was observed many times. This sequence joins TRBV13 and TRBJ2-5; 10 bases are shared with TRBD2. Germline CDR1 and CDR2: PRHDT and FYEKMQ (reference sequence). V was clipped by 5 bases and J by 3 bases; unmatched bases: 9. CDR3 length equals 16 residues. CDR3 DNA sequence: TGTGCCAGCAGCCCCGGTTCCAGCGGGAGGGAAGAGACCCAGTACTTC. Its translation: CASSPGSSGREETQYF.

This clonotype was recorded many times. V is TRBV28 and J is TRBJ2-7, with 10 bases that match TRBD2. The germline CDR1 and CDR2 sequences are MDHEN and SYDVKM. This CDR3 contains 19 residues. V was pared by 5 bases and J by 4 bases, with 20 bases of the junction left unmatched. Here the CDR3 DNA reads TGTGCCAGCAGTCACCCCGGTGGGGCGGCTAGCGGGAGAGTTTACGAGCAGTACTTC. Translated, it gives CASSHPGGAASGRVYEQYF.

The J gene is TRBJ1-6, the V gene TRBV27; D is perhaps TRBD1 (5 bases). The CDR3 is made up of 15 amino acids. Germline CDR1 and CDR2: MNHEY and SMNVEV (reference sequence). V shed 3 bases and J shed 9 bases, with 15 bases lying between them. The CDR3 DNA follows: TGTGCCAGCAGTTTGGGCCAGGGTTTTCTTTCACCCCTCCACTTT. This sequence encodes CASSLGQGFLSPLHF.

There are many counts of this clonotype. CDR3 sequence reads: CSAGGEGGIEQFF. Written as DNA, the CDR3 is TGCAGTGCTGGAGGCGAAGGGGGTATTGAGCAGTTCTTC. The chain joins TRBV20-1 to TRBJ2-1; TRBD1 might be the D (6 bases). CDR1 is DFQATT, CDR2 SNEGSKA, per germline (reference sequence). Trimming took off 5 bases at V and 9 bases at J, with 17 bases between the two ends. CDR3 length: 13 amino acids.